This T cell receptor beta chain was recorded in a study of blood T cell repertoires in COVID-19. Background on the study: COVID-19 samples from acute and convalescent phases originated in the United States, Italy and Spain.

As processed by the authors: Using reference gene primer amplification, nucleated cell counts were estimated. TCRdb keeps only in-frame clones here, not all; method: immunoSEQ multiplex PCR. The DNA was the basis for D and trimming; V, J and clone size are from that table. The data show about 100,000 clones, around 80% seen once. The TCR sequence derives from a man in his fifties who had recovered from COVID-19. Sequencing input: peripheral blood.

The CDR3 coding sequence is TGTGCCATCAGTGAGGGGGGAGGGAACACTGAAGCTTTCTTT. Its protein product is CAISEGGGNTEAFF. The chain joins TRBV10-3 to TRBJ1-1; TRBD1 is a possible D gene (5 bases). The ends were cut back, 2 bases at V and 1 base at J, with 8 bases in the middle. The CDR3 runs to 14 residues. The germline V gene has CDR1 ENHRY and CDR2 SYGVKD.